This TCR beta chain is from a study of T cells in women clearing cervical HPV infection. The wider study: Controls gave blood once infection was undetectable; cases at lesion identification. General study points: Cases carried less TRBV6-7 than controls: roughly 0.11% versus 0.16%.

The method was immunoSEQ multiplex PCR; TCRdb's version includes in-frame clones alone and lacks a portion of them. Its listing shows 42,000 or so clones. Germline V CDR1 and CDR2: MNHEY, SMNVEV (reference sequence). The CDR3 spans 16 residues. With respect to this clone: Its antigen is undetermined. Read data end 3 residues before the CDR3 end; the end is taken from the germline J gene.

The clonotype was recovered from a woman between 18 and 70 years old with a cervical HPV16 infection that either progressed to CIN3+ or cleared (not recorded which). The sample taken for sequencing was blood buffy coat. This rearrangement joins TRBV27 to TRBJ1-2; 10 nucleotides align to TRBD1. Here the CDR3 reads CASSFLTSTGTGVYTF. The sequenced CDR3 bases are TGTGCCAGCAGTTTCTTAACCTCCACCGGGACAGGGGTC.